This T cell receptor (beta chain) is drawn from a study of blood T cells in healthy people across ages. Study results and caveats: Long-lived donors exceeded aged donors in naive CD4+ cells and diversity.

For every donor, a draw yielded approximately 9.8 milliliters of peripheral blood. Turning to this clonotype: No antigen is known for it.

This CDR3 is 15 amino acids long. Germline V gene lookup returns CDR1 MGHRA and CDR2 YSYEKL. The V end lost 3 bases, the J end lost 4 bases, and 13 bases lay between the germline ends. Using a J-beta primer mix together with a sample-barcoded 5' primer, a second PCR was run for roughly 7 to 11 cycles. TCRdb called the 5' RACE reads again in MiXCR, with one record for every CDR3 protein. The table includes 1,300,000 or so distinct CDR3 sequences, 59% detected once. The sequence came from a man aged 18 to 30 in good health. The chain combines TRBV4-1 with TRBJ1-5; unclear D gene. Sequences were obtained from blood. The CDR3 sequence: CASSQGYTQNQPQHF. The DNA for the CDR3 is TGCGCCAGCAGCCAGGGATATACACAGAATCAGCCCCAGCATTTT.